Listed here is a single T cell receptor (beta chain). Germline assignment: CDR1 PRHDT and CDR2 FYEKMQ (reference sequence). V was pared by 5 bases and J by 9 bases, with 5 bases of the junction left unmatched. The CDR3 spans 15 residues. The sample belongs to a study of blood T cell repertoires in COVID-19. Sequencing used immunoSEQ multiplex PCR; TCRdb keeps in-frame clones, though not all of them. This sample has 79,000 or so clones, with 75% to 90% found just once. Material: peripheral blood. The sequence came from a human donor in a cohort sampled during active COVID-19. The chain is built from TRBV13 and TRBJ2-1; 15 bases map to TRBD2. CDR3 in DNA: TGTGCCAGCAGCCCGGGACTAGCGGGAGGTAGTGAGCAGTTCTTC. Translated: CASSPGLAGGSEQFF.